This T cell receptor beta chain originates from a study of blood T cell repertoires in COVID-19. Trimming cost V 4 bases and J 4 bases, with 4 bases left between them. Per the germline V gene, CDR1 is GTSNPN and CDR2 is SVGIG (reference sequence). This CDR3 has 11 residues. How the authors handled the data: Estimated nucleated cell counts came from reference gene primer amplification. Sequencing used immunoSEQ multiplex PCR; TCRdb keeps in-frame clones, though not all of them. Clone size and V and J calls were adopted from that table, with D and trimming inferred from the DNA. The sample lists about 240,000 clones, approximately 90% occurring once. Recruits, aged 18 to 89 years, lived in 20 to 30 US areas.

Sequencing was done on a sample of PBMCs or T cells enriched from blood (not recorded which). The clonotype was recovered from a man aged 35 to 55 who had recovered from COVID-19. The chain joins TRBV30 to TRBJ1-4; no firm D call. CDR3 sequence (DNA): TGTGCCTGGACCCTTAATGAAAAACTGTTTTTT. Translated: CAWTLNEKLFF.